This T cell receptor (beta chain) was observed in a study of human T cells and chemical hapten exposure. Study details: 2% DPC applied to a roughly 2 cm by roughly 2 cm arm area sensitized donors. Patch tests delivered 0.01% DPC to the upper back and were evaluated at 6 days.

This clonotype was seen a handful of times. The V end was cut by 2 bases, the J end by 0 bases, with 3 bases between. The CDR3 covers 12 residues. Germline V gives CDR1 SGHDT, CDR2 YYEEEE. TCRdb reprocessed the RACE reads via MiXCR and lists one record per CDR3 protein. The sample yields approximately 90,000 distinct CDR3 sequences, 11% seen once. Regarding time point: patch test 2, 6 weeks after DPC sensitization. The treatment denotes: therapeutic diphenylcyclopropenone sensitization with weekly scalp DPC. The clonotype comes from a man aged 35 to 55 with alopecia areata. Some clones in this sample may be carry-over from other donors' samples. The chain couples TRBV5-6 to TRBJ2-7; D uncertain. The sequenced sample was whole blood, obtained in connection with sensitization to the hapten diphenylcyclopropenone (DPC). CDR3 in DNA: TGTGCCAGCAGCTTTAGCTCCTACGAGCAGTACGTC. Translation gives CASSFSSYEQYV.